This is a list of T cell receptor beta chains from one sample in a study of response to subunit inactivated influenza vaccine. One entry per CDR3 protein, called by TCRdb with MiXCR from the RT-PCR reads. The sample yields 600,000 to 700,000 distinct CDR3 sequences, 14% seen once. The source material was PBMCs from blood, sampled roughly 15 days before vaccination. The receptors derive from a man aged 50 to 60 who received an inactivated influenza vaccine. CDR3s include the opening cysteine and the closing phenylalanine or tryptophan. The D gene is left open where the match is weak. The listing skips clone size in some rows; elsewhere it reads once, few, many or a size class.

V: TRBV24-1
D: .
J: TRBJ2-3
size: .
DNA: TGTGCCACCGGGGACTCACTCACAGATACGCAGTATTTT
CDR3: CATGDSLTDTQYF

V: TRBV7-3
D: .
J: TRBJ2-2
size: few
DNA: TGTGCCAGCAGCCCGGACCGAGGGGAGCTGTTTTTT
CDR3: CASSPDRGELFF

V: TRBV28
D: .
J: TRBJ1-2
size: many
DNA: TGTGCCAGCAGTTCCGGGACACTCAATACCTTC
CDR3: CASSSGTLNTF

V: TRBV4-2
D: TRBD2
J: TRBJ2-7
size: .
DNA: TGTGCCAGCAGCCAAACCCAACTAGCGGGGGTTTCCTACGAGCAGTACTTC
CDR3: CASSQTQLAGVSYEQYF

V: TRBV11-2
D: .
J: TRBJ1-5
size: .
DNA: TGTGCCAGCAGCTTAGATGGGGGGGGGAGTCAGCCCCAGCATTTT
CDR3: CASSLDGGGSQPQHF

V: TRBV6-2/TRBV6-3
D: TRBD2
J: TRBJ2-1
size: .
DNA: TGTGCCAGCAGTTACCTGGGGACTAGCGGGAGAAATGAGCAGTTCTTC
CDR3: CASSYLGTSGRNEQFF

V: TRBV12-3/TRBV12-4
D: TRBD1
J: TRBJ1-1
size: few
DNA: TGTGCCAGCAGTTTAGGGACAGGGATTACTGAAGCTTTCTTT
CDR3: CASSLGTGITEAFF

V: TRBV5-5
D: .
J: TRBJ1-2
size: .
DNA: TGTGCCAGCAGCCCTTTCGGACAGCTAAACTATGGCTACACCTTC
CDR3: CASSPFGQLNYGYTF

V: TRBV5-1
D: .
J: TRBJ2-3
size: many
DNA: TGCGCCAGCAGCTTGGTCAGGTCAGATACGCAGTATTTT
CDR3: CASSLVRSDTQYF

V: TRBV11-2
D: TRBD2
J: TRBJ2-3
size: few
DNA: TGTGCCAGCAGCATTAGACTAGCGGGAAGCACAGATACGCAGTATTTT
CDR3: CASSIRLAGSTDTQYF

V: TRBV4-1
D: .
J: TRBJ2-7
size: .
DNA: TGCGCCAGCAGCCAAGATTCAACTGTCTTTTCCTACGAGCAGTACTTC
CDR3: CASSQDSTVFSYEQYF

V: TRBV5-1
D: .
J: TRBJ1-1
size: few
DNA: TGCGCCAGCAGCTTGATGTCGAACACTGAAGCTTTCTTT
CDR3: CASSLMSNTEAFF

V: TRBV7-9
D: .
J: TRBJ1-4
size: .
DNA: TGTGCCAGCGCCACCGGTGCAACTAATGAAAAACTGTTTTTT
CDR3: CASATGATNEKLFF

V: TRBV11-2
D: .
J: TRBJ2-7
size: many
DNA: TGTGCCAGCTTTGACCCCTCGGACGAGCAGTACTTC
CDR3: CASFDPSDEQYF

V: TRBV5-1
D: .
J: TRBJ1-2
size: many
DNA: TGCGCCAGCAGCTTGGTGCCGGACAATTATGGCTACACCTTC
CDR3: CASSLVPDNYGYTF

V: TRBV7-9
D: .
J: TRBJ2-7
size: .
DNA: TGTGCCAGCCAGTATCTAGGCAATTACGAGCAGTACTTC
CDR3: CASQYLGNYEQYF